Listed here are 24 T cell receptor beta chains from one sample, sequenced in a study of OX40 agonist ivuxolimab in advanced cancers. Method: immunoSEQ multiplex PCR; TCRdb's copy keeps in-frame clones and lacks some. The sample includes fewer than 25,000 clones, over 70% seen only once; the top ten take roughly a sixth. Sample: CD4+ or CD8+ T cells sorted from blood, taken in a trial of the OX40 agonist ivuxolimab. Receptors originate from an adult with an advanced solid tumor such as melanoma, head and neck, liver or kidney cancer.

The gene calls are TRBV18 and TRBJ1-1; D is possibly TRBD1 (6 bases). The V end lost 3 bases, the J end lost 1 base, and 6 bases lay between the germline ends. This CDR3 region has 13 residues. Germline CDR1 KGHSH, CDR2 LQKENI. CDR3 sequence reads: CASSPGQNTEAFF. CDR3 in DNA: TGTGCCAGCTCACCGGGACAGAACACTGAAGCTTTCTTT.

The chain has TRBV27 and TRBJ1-1; D is possibly TRBD1 (5 bases). Trimming removed 1 base from V and 4 bases from J, with 10 bases in between. In germline, CDR1 is MNHEY, CDR2 SMNVEV (reference sequence). The CDR3 is made up of 14 amino acids. CDR3 nucleotide sequence: TGTGCCAGCAGTTTATTCGGGGCTTCCACTGAAGCTTTCTTT. It translates to CASSLFGASTEAFF.

The gene calls are TRBV5-1 and TRBJ2-2, with 15 positions matching TRBD2. V lost 4 bases, J lost 0 bases, and 4 bases stayed unmatched. CDR1 SGHRS and CDR2 YFSETQ come from the germline V gene. The CDR3 totals 18 residues. The CDR3 region has the DNA TGCGCCAGCAGCCCGCGGACTAGCGGGAGGGCGAACACCGGGGAGCTGTTTTTT. It yields the protein CASSPRTSGRANTGELFF.

The rearrangement joins TRBV28 to TRBJ2-1; the match to TRBD2 covers 14 bases. Trimming at V came to 4 bases and at J to 4 bases, leaving 6 bases not matched to a gene. CDR1 and CDR2 (germline): MDHEN, SYDVKM. The CDR3 runs to 17 residues. CDR3 in amino acids: CASSSPRTSGGYNEQFF. The CDR3 nucleotides read TGTGCCAGCAGTTCCCCTCGGACTAGCGGGGGGTACAATGAGCAGTTCTTC.

The chain employs TRBV19 and TRBJ2-7, with D tentatively TRBD2 (6 bases). Deletions cut 5 bases from V and 4 bases from J, with 12 bases between. CDR1 and CDR2 from the germline V gene are LNHDA and SQIVND (reference sequence). This CDR3 contains 13 residues. In nucleotides, the CDR3 is TGTGCCAGTAGTCCAGGGACTCTTTACGAGCAGTACTTC. It translates to CASSPGTLYEQYF.

The V gene is TRBV27, the J gene TRBJ1-3; TRBD1 aligns across 8 bases. CDR1 MNHEY and CDR2 SMNVEV come from the germline V gene (reference sequence). J was trimmed by 4 bases and V by 2 bases; bases with no gene match: 4. The CDR3 is 15 amino acids. The CDR3 bases are TGTGCCAGCAGTTTAGGACAGGGAGACGGAAACACCATATATTTT. This gives the protein CASSLGQGDGNTIYF.

The genes are TRBV7-6 and TRBJ2-1, with no clear D. Per the germline V gene, CDR1 is SGHVS and CDR2 is FNYEAQ. V lost 1 base and J 7 bases, leaving 5 bases between the germline ends. The CDR3 has 12 residues. The CDR3 DNA reads TGTGCCAGCAGCTTAGTCGGGAATGAGCAGTTCTTC. It translates to CASSLVGNEQFF.

The gene calls are TRBV19 and TRBJ2-1; perhaps TRBD2 as D (6 bases). CDR1 and CDR2 (germline): LNHDA, SQIVND (reference sequence). This CDR3 spans 15 amino acids. V lost 1 base and J lost 8, with 15 bases in between. CDR3 protein: CASSIVSGGVDEQFF. The CDR3 DNA sequence: TGTGCCAGTAGTATAGTTTCGGGCGGGGTGGATGAGCAGTTCTTC.

The rearrangement joins TRBV2 to TRBJ1-1; no clear D. This CDR3 is built from 13 residues. Germline assignment: CDR1 SNHLY and CDR2 FYNNEI. Trimming took 2 bases from V and 0 from J, leaving 4 bases between them. In nucleotides, the CDR3 is TGTGCCAGCAGTGAAAACCTGAACACTGAAGCTTTCTTT. It specifies CASSENLNTEAFF.

The CDR3 here is CASSPLGRPEQYF. The CDR3 DNA follows: TGTGCCAGCAGCCCCCTAGGCCGCCCCGAGCAGTACTTC. The J gene is TRBJ2-7, the V gene TRBV27, with no clear D. The CDR3 has 13 amino acids. Trimming took 6 bases from V and 6 from J, leaving 15 bases between them. Germline CDR1 and CDR2: MNHEY and SMNVEV (reference sequence).

By sample share, this clone is medium-sized. This chain's CDR3 is CASSLVGAGGSKYEQYF. The CDR3 DNA reads as TGTGCCAGCAGTTTAGTGGGTGCGGGAGGCTCCAAGTACGAGCAGTACTTC. The gene calls are TRBV27 and TRBJ2-7; 8 bases fit TRBD2. This CDR3 region has 17 residues. V trimming: 2 bases; J trimming: 4 bases; junction bases outside the gene matches: 13. Germline assignment: CDR1 MNHEY and CDR2 SMNVEV (reference sequence).

This clone came up a few times. This chain joins TRBV30 and TRBJ1-6, with D perhaps TRBD1 (5 bases). Looked up from germline, CDR1 is GTSNPN and CDR2 is SVGIG (reference sequence). Trimming shortened V by 3 bases and J by 10 bases, and 13 bases separated the two germline ends. The CDR3 is 13 amino acids. CDR3 DNA: TGTGCCTGGAGACTTCCCACAGGCTCACCCCTCCACTTT. Translation gives CAWRLPTGSPLHF.

The chain employs TRBV11-1 and TRBJ2-7; perhaps TRBD1 as D (5 bases). The CDR3 length is 14 residues. V lost 0 bases and J lost 2, with 8 bases in between. Germline V gene sequence: CDR1 SGHAT, CDR2 FQDESV (reference sequence). Here the CDR3 DNA reads TGTGCCAGCAGCTTAGCAGGACAACCCTACGAGCAGTACTTC. Protein product: CASSLAGQPYEQYF.

V usage is TRBV5-1 and J usage is TRBJ2-3; TRBD2 might be the D (5 bases). Trimming removed 0 bases at V and 2 bases at J, with 10 bases between. From germline, CDR1 is SGHRS and CDR2 YFSETQ. This CDR3 has 15 amino acids. The CDR3 protein is CASSLVAGVTDTQYF. The DNA for the CDR3 is TGCGCCAGCAGCTTGGTCGCGGGTGTCACAGATACGCAGTATTTT.

This sequence joins TRBV4-1 and TRBJ2-7, with D maybe TRBD2 (5 bases). Germline V gives CDR1 MGHRA, CDR2 YSYEKL. The CDR3 contains 14 residues. Trimming removed 1 base at V and 4 bases at J, with 11 bases between. This chain's CDR3 is CASSQAIRRYEQYF. The CDR3, as DNA: TGCGCCAGCAGCCAAGCGATAAGGAGGTACGAGCAGTACTTC.

The chain combines TRBV14 with TRBJ1-2, with D possibly TRBD1 on 5 matching bases. V was shortened by 4 bases and J by 8 bases, with 20 bases between the two germline ends. This CDR3 has 15 amino acids. The germline V gene has CDR1 SGHDN and CDR2 FVKESK. The CDR3 DNA reads as TGTGCCAGCAGCCTGAAGCACGGGGGACGTGAGGGCTACACCTTC. Protein: CASSLKHGGREGYTF. Based on the CDR3 plus reference TRBV14 and TRBJ1-2, the full variable domain is EAGVTQFPSHSVIEKGQTVTLRCDPISGHDNLYWYRRVMGKEIKFLLHFVKESKQDESGMPNNRFLAERTGGTYSTLKVQPAELEDSGVYFCASSLKHGGREGYTFGSGTRLTVV.

The chain links TRBV28 to TRBJ2-7, with D possibly TRBD2 on 5 matching bases. The CDR3 loop spans 13 amino acids. In germline, CDR1 is MDHEN, CDR2 SYDVKM. V was clipped by 7 bases and J by 0 bases, with 10 bases between them. CDR3 nucleotide sequence: TGTGCCAGCACGCCCGGGGACTCCTACGAGCAGTACTTC. Its translation is CASTPGDSYEQYF.

CDR3 bases: TGCGCCAGCAGCCAATCAGGACAGAACCCACTGGGGCAGTACTTC. Amino acid sequence: CASSQSGQNPLGQYF. This chain joins TRBV4-1 and TRBJ2-7; D is possibly TRBD1 (6 bases). This CDR3 comprises 15 residues. Germline V gene sequence: CDR1 MGHRA, CDR2 YSYEKL. The ends were cut back, 2 bases at V and 9 bases at J, with 20 bases in the middle.

The chain links TRBV9 to TRBJ2-7, with 11 bases identical to TRBD2. The CDR3 has 16 residues. With 0 bases clipped from V and 3 bases from J, the junction kept 5 bases outside the gene matches. The germline V gene encodes CDR1 SGDLS and CDR2 YYNGEE. The CDR3 loop reads CASSVGGGTSGYEQYF. The CDR3 coding sequence is TGTGCCAGCAGCGTAGGAGGGGGGACTAGCGGCTACGAGCAGTACTTC.

The V gene is TRBV30, the J gene TRBJ2-4; the D call may be TRBD1 or TRBD2 (6 bases each). Trimming stripped 3 bases from V and 6 bases from J, with 18 bases between. CDR3 length: 15 residues. In germline, CDR1 is GTSNPN, CDR2 SVGIG (reference sequence). The CDR3 reads CAWSLEGGSLNIQYF. The CDR3 DNA reads TGTGCCTGGAGCCTAGAAGGGGGGAGTCTAAACATTCAGTACTTC.

This clone came up a few times. This chain joins TRBV7-9 and TRBJ2-3; D may be TRBD2 (6 bases). Trimming removed 3 bases at V and 1 base at J, with 14 bases between. Looked up from germline, CDR1 is SEHNR and CDR2 is FQNEAQ (reference sequence). The CDR3 spans 16 residues. Here the CDR3 reads CASSFPSGSGTDTQYF. For the CDR3, the DNA is TGTGCCAGCAGCTTTCCGAGCGGGTCCGGCACAGATACGCAGTATTTT.

The gene calls are TRBV4-3 and TRBJ2-7, with TRBD1 matching 11 bases. Trimming took 2 bases from V and 6 from J; bases not matched to a gene: 12. The CDR3 runs 17 residues. Germline lookup yields CDR1 LGHNA and CDR2 YSLEER. CDR3 amino acids: CASSQRVTGTGGSEQYF. CDR3 coding DNA: TGCGCCAGCAGCCAAAGGGTTACCGGGACAGGGGGATCCGAGCAGTACTTC.

This clone was seen more than once but under ten times. V usage is TRBV4-3 and J usage is TRBJ2-7; D gene uncertain. Deletions cut 0 bases from V and 3 bases from J, with 6 bases between. This CDR3 is built from 13 residues. CDR1 LGHNA and CDR2 YSLEER come from the germline V gene. The CDR3 DNA reads TGCGCCAGCAGCCAAGAATCCTACTACGAGCAGTACTTC. Its translation is CASSQESYYEQYF.

Within the sample, this clone is medium-sized. V and J are TRBV11-2 and TRBJ2-7; no definite D call. Germline CDR1 and CDR2: SGHAT and FQNNGV. V was clipped by 2 bases and J by 6 bases, with 11 bases between them. The CDR3 spans 13 residues. The CDR3 region is CASSLTDLGEQYF. The DNA for the CDR3 is TGTGCCAGCAGCTTAACGGACCTGGGCGAGCAGTACTTC.